The clone carrying this T cell receptor beta chain was seen a few times. Its target is unknown. Using CD45RO/CCR7/CD25/CD127/CD95/CD27, CD4+ naive, central memory, regulatory and stem cell-like memory cells were sorted. The sample comes from a study of beta chain features in type 1 diabetes. Study results and caveats: Sequencing used cDNA, and cells with high TCR expression could therefore be over-represented.

CDR3 length: 13 amino acids. V was shortened by 1 base and J by 3 bases, with 7 bases between the two germline ends. Per the germline V gene, CDR1 is SGHTA and CDR2 is FQGNSA. Sequencing targeted expressed TCRB transcripts, as all isolated RNA had been reverse transcribed. Naive, central memory and regulatory T cell samples averaged roughly 3.6 million reads. Sequencing was performed with immunoSEQ multiplex PCR; in TCRdb, only in-frame clones are kept and a portion is missing. In the table there are about 450,000 clones, around 10% of which are singletons. Sample: naive CD4+ T cells from blood. The sequence was collected from a woman aged 18-29 years in good health. The chain employs TRBV7-2 and TRBJ2-7; D possibly corresponds to TRBD2 (5 bases). CDR3 nucleotide sequence: TGTGCCAGCAGCTTAGTCGAGGGCTACGAGCAGTACGTC. Protein sequence: CASSLVEGYEQYV.